A single sample gave rise to the 21 T cell receptor beta chains below, sequenced in a study of blood T cells in healthy people across ages. The second PCR ran about 6 to 11 cycles with a sample-barcoded 5' primer and J-beta primers. Using its own MiXCR run on the 5' RACE reads, TCRdb lists one record per CDR3 protein. The sample has around 1,900,000 distinct CDR3 sequences, about two fifths seen once. The specimen was blood. Receptor source: a human donor in good health.

The chain employs TRBV7-2 and TRBJ2-1, with TRBD2 identical over 7 bases. The CDR3 length is 18 residues. Germline values: CDR1 SGHTA, CDR2 FQGNSA. The V gene end was trimmed by 6 bases and the J gene end by 0 bases; junction bases not matched to a gene: 14. CDR3 protein: CASRTAHDGGSSYNEQFF. The CDR3 DNA reads TGTGCCAGCAGGACAGCTCATGACGGGGGGAGCTCCTACAATGAGCAGTTCTTC. The variable domain in full, completed from reference TRBV7-2 and TRBJ2-1, reads GAGVSQSPSNKVTEKGKDVELRCDPISGHTALYWYRQSLGQGLEFLIYFQGNSAPDKSGLPSDRFSAERTGGSVSTLTIQRTQQEDSAVYLCASRTAHDGGSSYNEQFFGPGTRLTVL.

The chain carries TRBV20-1 and TRBJ1-5, with D unclear. The CDR3 runs 15 residues. Trimming cost V 0 bases and J 5 bases, with 14 bases left between them. Germline loops: CDR1 DFQATT, CDR2 SNEGSKA (reference sequence). The CDR3 nucleotides are TGCAGTGCTAGAGATTTAGGGCAGCTTTATCAGCCCCAGCATTTT. Its translation: CSARDLGQLYQPQHF.

V gene TRBV6-5 combines with J gene TRBJ1-1; no definite D call. The CDR3 has 15 amino acids. Trimming shortened V by 3 bases and J by 0 bases, and 11 bases separated the two germline ends. CDR1 and CDR2 (germline): MNHEY, SVGAGI. The CDR3 nucleotides read TGTGCCAGCAGTTATCAGCGGATGATGAACACTGAAGCTTTCTTT. Amino acid sequence: CASSYQRMMNTEAFF.

This chain uses TRBV7-2 with TRBJ2-5; D is unclear. V lost 5 bases, J lost 5 bases, and 18 bases lay in between. Germline V gene lookup returns CDR1 SGHTA and CDR2 FQGNSA. The CDR3 covers 15 residues. The CDR3 protein is CASSHRTAGVETQYF. The DNA for the CDR3 is TGTGCCAGCAGCCATCGGACCGCTGGGGTGGAGACCCAGTACTTC.

This clonotype was observed once. This chain links TRBV6-5 with TRBJ2-3, with 11 bases that match TRBD2. Trimming cost V 3 bases and J 6 bases; bases outside gene matches: 5. The CDR3 runs 15 residues. Germline V gene lookup returns CDR1 MNHEY and CDR2 SVGAGI. The CDR3 sequence is CASSYRRLAGDTQYF. For the CDR3, the DNA is TGTGCCAGCAGTTATAGGAGACTAGCGGGGGATACGCAGTATTTT.

This clonotype came up a few times. The chain combines TRBV18 with TRBJ1-1; 9 nucleotides line up with TRBD1. Germline assignment: CDR1 KGHSH and CDR2 LQKENI. This CDR3 contains 14 residues. V was clipped by 5 bases and J by 5 bases; unmatched bases: 6. The CDR3 loop reads CASSARTGETEAFF. The CDR3 DNA follows: TGTGCCAGCTCAGCTCGGACAGGGGAAACTGAAGCTTTCTTT.

This clonotype has just one count. The chain links TRBV6-2 or TRBV6-3 to TRBJ1-1; 7 bases fit TRBD1. The CDR3 extends over 13 amino acids. The germline CDR1 and CDR2 sequences are MNHEY and SVGEGT. V dropped 5 bases and J dropped 5; count of bases not matched to a gene: 5. The chain's CDR3 is CASSQGVWTEAFF. The CDR3 DNA sequence: TGTGCCAGCAGTCAGGGGGTCTGGACTGAAGCTTTCTTT.

The chain couples TRBV7-6 to TRBJ1-1; unclear D gene. Germline lookup yields CDR1 SGHVS and CDR2 FNYEAQ. The V and J ends lost 2 bases and 1 base respectively, with 17 bases between them. The CDR3 runs 17 residues. The CDR3 region is CASSLRDLILGNTEAFF. CDR3 sequence (DNA): TGTGCCAGCAGCTTACGGGATTTGATCCTCGGGAACACTGAAGCTTTCTTT.

This clonotype was seen only a few times. The chain has TRBV5-1 and TRBJ2-4; D is ambiguous. The CDR3 consists of 14 residues. The germline gives CDR1 SGHRS, CDR2 YFSETQ. Trimming shortened V by 0 bases and J by 8 bases, and 12 bases separated the two germline ends. DNA of the CDR3: TGCGCCAGCAGCTTGGGCCAATTAGGAGACATTCAGTACTTC. Amino acid sequence: CASSLGQLGDIQYF.

The chain couples TRBV29-1 to TRBJ2-3; TRBD2 matches at 8 bases. CDR1 SQVTM and CDR2 ANQGSEA come from the germline V gene. V gave up 6 bases and J gave up 8 bases; unmatched junction bases: 10. The CDR3 has 13 amino acids. CDR3 residues: CSVYRGGLGTQYF. CDR3 in DNA: TGCAGCGTCTACCGGGGGGGACTGGGTACGCAGTATTTT.

The sample holds a few counts of this clonotype. The gene calls are TRBV2 and TRBJ2-5; 10 positions match TRBD1. The V segment lost 5 bases and the J segment 1 base; nucleotides outside the gene matches: 7. Germline values: CDR1 SNHLY, CDR2 FYNNEI. The CDR3 is 16 amino acids. CDR3 region: CASSRRQGAPQETQYF. The CDR3 DNA follows: TGTGCCAGCAGTAGACGACAGGGGGCTCCCCAAGAGACCCAGTACTTC.

CDR3 in amino acids: CASSSGTGYNGYTF. The CDR3 DNA reads TGTGCCAGCAGTTCAGGGACAGGGTATAATGGCTACACCTTC. The V gene is TRBV6-5, the J gene TRBJ1-2; 9 bases are a match to TRBD1. Per germline, CDR1 MNHEY and CDR2 SVGAGI. This CDR3 spans 14 amino acids. The V segment lost 4 bases and the J segment 6 bases; nucleotides outside the gene matches: 6.

This clonotype was found a few times. The chain employs TRBV7-8 and TRBJ2-2; 8 bases agree with TRBD2. Losses at the gene ends were 10 bases for V and 6 bases for J; bases not matched to a gene: 10. Germline loops: CDR1 SGHVS, CDR2 FQNEAQ. CDR3 size: 14 residues. The CDR3 DNA sequence: TGTGCCACCCTTAGCGGGGAGGCCGCCGGGGAGCTGTTTTTT. Protein product: CATLSGEAAGELFF.

V is TRBV15 and J is TRBJ1-1, with D possibly being TRBD1 (6 bases). The length of the CDR3 is 14 residues. The V end lost 0 bases, the J end lost 9 bases, and 14 bases lay between the germline ends. Germline V lookup: CDR1 LNHNV, CDR2 YYDKDF (reference sequence). CDR3 in amino acids: CATSRDLGQLKAFF. In DNA, the CDR3 is TGTGCCACCAGCAGAGATCTAGGACAGCTAAAAGCTTTCTTT.

The rearrangement joins TRBV15 to TRBJ2-3; tentative D call: TRBD2 (6 bases). Trimming pared 3 bases from V and 1 base from J, leaving 14 bases between. Germline V gene sequence: CDR1 LNHNV, CDR2 YYDKDF (reference sequence). The CDR3 totals 16 residues. The CDR3 protein is CATSSGRERRTDTQYF. The CDR3 bases are TGTGCCACCAGCAGTGGTCGGGAGCGGCGCACAGATACGCAGTATTTT.

V is TRBV9 and J is TRBJ2-2, with a possible D match to TRBD1 (5 bases). The CDR3 length is 15 residues. Germline CDR1 reads SGDLS; CDR2 reads YYNGEE. V was cut by 4 bases and J by 2 bases, with 12 bases left in between. CDR3 residues: CASSLRTPNTGELFF. DNA for the CDR3: TGTGCCAGCAGCCTACGGACACCTAACACCGGGGAGCTGTTTTTT. Drawing the rest from reference TRBV9 and TRBJ2-2, the complete variable domain is DSGVTQTPKHLITATGQRVTLRCSPRSGDLSVYWYQQSLDQGLQFLIQYYNGEERAKGNILERFSAQQFPDLHSELNLSSLELGDSALYFCASSLRTPNTGELFFGEGSRLTVL.

This clonotype was observed a handful of times. The chain joins TRBV5-8 to TRBJ1-5; D is perhaps TRBD1 (6 bases). CDR1 and CDR2 from the germline V gene are SGHTS and YDEGEE. Trimming took 9 bases from V and 0 from J, leaving 16 bases between them. This CDR3 contains 15 residues. DNA for the CDR3: TGTGCCACCTCTCCGGGACACTATAGCAATCAGCCCCAGCATTTT. Its translation is CATSPGHYSNQPQHF.

The chain combines TRBV12-3 or TRBV12-4 with TRBJ2-1; the D is unclear. The J call may be wrong; the DNA end is better matched by TRBJ2-7. The CDR3 consists of 14 residues. Here the CDR3 reads CASSLKYREPRQYF. CDR3 DNA: TGTGCCAGCAGTTTAAAATACAGAGAACCGAGGCAGTACTTC.

The chain carries TRBV6-6 and TRBJ2-5; TRBD2 matches at 9 bases. After removal of 6 bases from V and 11 bases from J, the junction contained 4 bases not matched to a gene. Germline V lookup: CDR1 MNHNY, CDR2 SVGAGI (reference sequence). This CDR3 has 11 amino acids. CDR3 DNA: TGTGCCAGCAGGGTAGCGGGGGAGCAGTACTTC. Its translation: CASRVAGEQYF.

This clonotype was counted ten times or more. The CDR3 spells CASSPGVSAGGQQFF. DNA for the CDR3: TGTGCCAGCAGCCCAGGGGTTTCGGCGGGGGGCCAGCAGTTCTTC. The chain recombines TRBV7-2 with TRBJ2-1; 8 nucleotides match TRBD2. The CDR3 spans 15 residues. V shed 5 bases, J shed 11 bases, and the junction held 14 bases outside the gene matches. Germline assignment: CDR1 SGHTA and CDR2 FQGNSA.

A few counts support this clonotype. This CDR3 is CASSQTAQTQYF. The DNA of the CDR3 is TGTGCCAGCAGCCAGACTGCACAGACCCAGTACTTC. The chain couples TRBV3-1 to TRBJ2-5, with D unclear. The CDR3 is 12 amino acids. The V gene lost 3 bases and the J gene lost 6 bases, with 8 bases spanning the gap. CDR1 and CDR2 from the germline V gene are LGHDT and YNNKEL (reference sequence).